This T cell receptor (beta chain) was sequenced in a study of CD8 T cells in ankylosing spondylitis. Study observations and caveats: Eight or nine highly homologous variants made up a TCR beta motif that seemed to typify ankylosing spondylitis blood.

Trimming removed 2 bases at V and 7 bases at J, with 8 bases between. This CDR3 spans 12 amino acids. Germline CDR1 MNHEY, CDR2 SVGAGI. TCRdb redid the calling of the 5' RACE reads with MiXCR, one entry per CDR3 protein. The top ten clones hold approximately 0.5% of a sample with 800,000 to 900,000 distinct CDR3 sequences, around 11% of them seen once. This clonotype was counted many times. The antigen is not known. Sequenced: blood, either unsorted or a sorted T cell fraction (not recorded which). This TCR came from a male donor with ankylosing spondylitis. The chain links TRBV6-5 to TRBJ1-1, with no clear D. CDR3 sequence: CASSYSGLEAFF. CDR3 coding DNA: TGTGCCAGCAGTTACAGTGGGCTTGAAGCTTTCTTT.